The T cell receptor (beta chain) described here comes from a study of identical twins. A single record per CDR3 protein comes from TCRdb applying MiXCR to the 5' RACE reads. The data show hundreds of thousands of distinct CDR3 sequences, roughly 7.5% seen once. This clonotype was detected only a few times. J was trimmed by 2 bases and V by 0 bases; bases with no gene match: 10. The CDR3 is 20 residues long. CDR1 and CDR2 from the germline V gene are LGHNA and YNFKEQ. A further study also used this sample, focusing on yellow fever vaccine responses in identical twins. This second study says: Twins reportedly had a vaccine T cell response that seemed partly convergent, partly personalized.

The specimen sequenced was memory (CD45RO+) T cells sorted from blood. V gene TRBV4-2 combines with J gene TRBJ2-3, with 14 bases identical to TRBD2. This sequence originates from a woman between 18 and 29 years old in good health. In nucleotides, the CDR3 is TGTGCCAGCAGCCAAGATGCCGGGACTAGCGGGAGAGGGGTCACAGATACGCAGTATTTT. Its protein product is CASSQDAGTSGRGVTDTQYF.